Listed below are T cell receptor beta chains from one sample, sequenced in a study of OX40 agonist ivuxolimab in advanced cancers. TCRdb keeps only in-frame clones here, not all; method: immunoSEQ multiplex PCR. The sample lists about 40,000 clones, 88% occurring once. Sequenced here: CD4+ or CD8+ T cells sorted from blood, sampled in a trial of the OX40 agonist ivuxolimab. These TCRs come from an adult with an advanced solid tumor such as melanoma, head and neck, liver or kidney cancer. The CDR3 runs from the conserved cysteine through the conserved F or W. D genes are given only for firm matches. Clone size is given for some rows only: seen once, a few or many times, or a class if the clone is expanded.

clone size: .; D gene: .; J gene: TRBJ2-7; V gene: TRBV5-1; CDR3 protein: CASSLTGPEIAQYF; CDR3 DNA: TGCGCCAGCAGCTTGACAGGTCCGGAAATCGCGCAGTACTTC
clone size: few; D gene: .; J gene: TRBJ2-3; V gene: TRBV13; CDR3 protein: CASSSRTERTDTQYF; CDR3 DNA: TGTGCCAGCAGCTCGAGGACAGAGCGCACAGATACGCAGTATTTT
clone size: .; D gene: .; J gene: TRBJ2-7; V gene: TRBV29-1; CDR3 protein: CSVERVGVGEQYF; CDR3 DNA: TGCAGCGTTGAGCGTGTGGGGGTGGGTGAGCAGTACTTC
clone size: .; D gene: .; J gene: TRBJ2-5; V gene: TRBV28; CDR3 protein: CASSPGHLTRETQYF; CDR3 DNA: TGTGCCAGCAGCCCGGGACACTTAACACGAGAGACCCAGTACTTC
clone size: .; D gene: .; J gene: TRBJ1-2; V gene: TRBV14; CDR3 protein: CASSQGTGFGYTF; CDR3 DNA: TGTGCCAGCAGCCAAGGAACAGGGTTTGGCTACACCTTC
clone size: .; D gene: TRBD2; J gene: TRBJ2-3; V gene: TRBV28; CDR3 protein: CASRPTSGRPSSTDTQYF; CDR3 DNA: TGTGCCAGCAGACCTACTAGCGGGAGGCCCTCTAGCACAGATACGCAGTATTTT
clone size: .; D gene: .; J gene: TRBJ2-7; V gene: TRBV10-3; CDR3 protein: CAISDSGSLYEQYF; CDR3 DNA: TGTGCCATCAGTGACAGCGGCTCCCTTTACGAGCAGTACTTC
clone size: .; D gene: TRBD1; J gene: TRBJ2-7; V gene: TRBV9; CDR3 protein: CASSPETGSYEQYF; CDR3 DNA: TGTGCCAGCAGCCCAGAGACAGGGTCCTACGAGCAGTACTTC
clone size: .; D gene: .; J gene: TRBJ2-7; V gene: TRBV7-9; CDR3 protein: CASSSPGVAGYEQYF; CDR3 DNA: TGTGCCAGCAGCAGCCCCGGGGTGGCCGGCTACGAGCAGTACTTC
clone size: .; D gene: .; J gene: TRBJ2-5; V gene: TRBV28; CDR3 protein: CASRTLVQEETQYF; CDR3 DNA: TGTGCCAGCAGAACCCTAGTTCAAGAAGAGACCCAGTACTTC
clone size: .; D gene: .; J gene: TRBJ2-1; V gene: TRBV7-9; CDR3 protein: CASSSGISSYNEQFF; CDR3 DNA: TGTGCCAGCAGCTCGGGGATTTCTTCCTACAATGAGCAGTTCTTC
clone size: .; D gene: .; J gene: TRBJ2-3; V gene: TRBV6-4; CDR3 protein: CASSSGGSRTDTQYF; CDR3 DNA: TGTGCCAGCAGTTCAGGAGGATCCCGCACAGATACGCAGTATTTT
clone size: .; D gene: TRBD1; J gene: TRBJ1-1; V gene: TRBV28; CDR3 protein: CASSASGTENTEAFF; CDR3 DNA: TGTGCCAGCAGTGCCTCCGGGACAGAGAACACTGAAGCTTTCTTT
clone size: once; D gene: .; J gene: TRBJ2-1; V gene: TRBV30; CDR3 protein: CAWEEGANNEQFF; CDR3 DNA: TGTGCCTGGGAAGAGGGAGCGAACAATGAGCAGTTCTTC
clone size: .; D gene: .; J gene: TRBJ1-2; V gene: TRBV21-1; CDR3 protein: CASSIDRGHRIFDYGYTF; CDR3 DNA: TGTGCCAGCAGCATTGACAGGGGGCATCGAATCTTTGACTATGGCTACACCTTC
clone size: .; D gene: TRBD1; J gene: TRBJ2-1; V gene: TRBV28; CDR3 protein: CASRSPGTGGVYNEQFF; CDR3 DNA: TGTGCCAGCAGGTCCCCTGGGACAGGGGGCGTTTACAATGAGCAGTTCTTC
clone size: .; D gene: .; J gene: TRBJ2-7; V gene: TRBV6-1; CDR3 protein: CASSADRTYEQYF; CDR3 DNA: TGTGCCAGCAGTGCCGACAGAACCTACGAGCAGTACTTC
clone size: .; D gene: .; J gene: TRBJ1-6; V gene: TRBV30; CDR3 protein: CAWTIGVAGSPLHF; CDR3 DNA: TGTGCCTGGACGATAGGGGTAGCGGGTTCACCCCTCCACTTT
clone size: .; D gene: TRBD1; J gene: TRBJ1-2; V gene: TRBV5-4; CDR3 protein: CASSLGTGVDGYTF; CDR3 DNA: TGTGCCAGCAGCTTGGGTACAGGGGTGGATGGCTACACCTTC
clone size: .; D gene: .; J gene: TRBJ1-6; V gene: TRBV30; CDR3 protein: CAWSIDYNSPLHF; CDR3 DNA: TGTGCCTGGAGTATCGATTATAATTCACCCCTCCACTTT
clone size: .; D gene: .; J gene: TRBJ1-1; V gene: TRBV6-5; CDR3 protein: CASSLRGGRDTEAFF; CDR3 DNA: TGTGCCAGCAGCTTACGGGGGGGGAGGGACACTGAAGCTTTCTTT
clone size: few; D gene: .; J gene: TRBJ2-7; V gene: TRBV2; CDR3 protein: CASRAPGDEQYF; CDR3 DNA: TGTGCCAGTCGGGCCCCCGGGGACGAGCAGTACTTC
clone size: once; D gene: TRBD1; J gene: TRBJ1-2; V gene: TRBV6-1; CDR3 protein: CASSEESTGAYGYTF; CDR3 DNA: TGTGCCAGCAGTGAAGAGTCGACAGGGGCCTATGGCTACACCTTC
clone size: .; D gene: .; J gene: TRBJ1-2; V gene: TRBV21-1; CDR3 protein: CASGPGHLRPTSYGYTF; CDR3 DNA: TGTGCCAGCGGTCCGGGACACCTTCGGCCCACTTCTTATGGCTACACCTTC
clone size: .; D gene: .; J gene: TRBJ2-2; V gene: TRBV7-8; CDR3 protein: CASSLQGQGTGELFF; CDR3 DNA: TGTGCCAGCAGCTTACAGGGCCAGGGCACCGGGGAGCTGTTTTTT
clone size: .; D gene: .; J gene: TRBJ2-1; V gene: TRBV27; CDR3 protein: CASSFGAYNEQFF; CDR3 DNA: TGTGCCAGCAGTTTCGGCGCGTACAATGAGCAGTTCTTC
clone size: .; D gene: .; J gene: TRBJ2-1; V gene: TRBV2; CDR3 protein: CASSNRVHNEQFF; CDR3 DNA: TGTGCCAGCAGTAACAGGGTCCACAATGAGCAGTTCTTC
clone size: .; D gene: .; J gene: TRBJ2-3; V gene: TRBV21-1; CDR3 protein: CANHTPRASGSRTDTQYF; CDR3 DNA: TGTGCCAACCACACGCCCCGGGCTAGCGGGAGTAGGACAGATACGCAGTATTTT
clone size: few; D gene: .; J gene: TRBJ1-1; V gene: TRBV6-6; CDR3 protein: CASSGPLGGPGTEAFF; CDR3 DNA: TGTGCCAGCAGTGGACCTCTTGGGGGGCCGGGGACTGAAGCTTTCTTT
clone size: .; D gene: TRBD1; J gene: TRBJ2-7; V gene: TRBV5-5; CDR3 protein: CASSTLDRTPYEQYF; CDR3 DNA: TGTGCCAGCAGCACTCTGGACAGGACCCCCTACGAGCAGTACTTC
clone size: .; D gene: .; J gene: TRBJ2-7; V gene: TRBV6-5; CDR3 protein: CASIGRTYEQYF; CDR3 DNA: TGTGCCAGCATCGGGAGAACCTACGAGCAGTACTTC
clone size: .; D gene: TRBD2; J gene: TRBJ2-3; V gene: TRBV7-6; CDR3 protein: CASSQSGSRTDTQYF; CDR3 DNA: TGTGCCAGCAGCCAAAGCGGGAGTAGGACAGATACGCAGTATTTT